This T cell receptor (beta chain) was found in a study of patients and donors after allogeneic stem cell transplantation. The ends were cut back, 2 bases at V and 1 base at J, with 11 bases in the middle. CDR3 length equals 14 residues. Germline lookup yields CDR1 SQVTM and CDR2 ANQGSEA. TCRdb reprocessed the RT-PCR reads via MiXCR and lists one record per CDR3 protein. This sample carries around 200,000 distinct CDR3 sequences, roughly two fifths of them seen once, and the ten largest clones take 9.5% to 13%. The receptor was isolated from a human donor who was either an allogeneic HSCT recipient or a stem cell or donor lymphocyte infusion donor (not recorded which). It is not recorded whose cells these are; they may come from a transplant donor. This chain connects TRBV29-1 to TRBJ1-2, with a weak D call TRBD1 (5 bases). The sequenced material came from blood, either unsorted or a sorted T cell fraction (not recorded which). The CDR3 DNA follows: TGCAGCGTTGAACAGGGCGTCGGTAACTATGGCTACACCTTC. Translated: CSVEQGVGNYGYTF.